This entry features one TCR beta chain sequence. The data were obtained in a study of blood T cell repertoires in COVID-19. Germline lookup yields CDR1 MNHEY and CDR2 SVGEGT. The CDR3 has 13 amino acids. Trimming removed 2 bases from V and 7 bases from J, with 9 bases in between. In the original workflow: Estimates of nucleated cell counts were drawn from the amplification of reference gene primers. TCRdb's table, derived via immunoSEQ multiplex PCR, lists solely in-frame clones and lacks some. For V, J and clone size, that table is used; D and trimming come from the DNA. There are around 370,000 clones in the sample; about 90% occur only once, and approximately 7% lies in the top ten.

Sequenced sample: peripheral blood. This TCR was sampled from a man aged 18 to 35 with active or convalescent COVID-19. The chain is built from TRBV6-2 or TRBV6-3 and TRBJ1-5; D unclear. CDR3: CASSYRGGQPQHF. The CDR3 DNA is TGTGCCAGCAGTTACCGGGGAGGGCAGCCCCAGCATTTT.